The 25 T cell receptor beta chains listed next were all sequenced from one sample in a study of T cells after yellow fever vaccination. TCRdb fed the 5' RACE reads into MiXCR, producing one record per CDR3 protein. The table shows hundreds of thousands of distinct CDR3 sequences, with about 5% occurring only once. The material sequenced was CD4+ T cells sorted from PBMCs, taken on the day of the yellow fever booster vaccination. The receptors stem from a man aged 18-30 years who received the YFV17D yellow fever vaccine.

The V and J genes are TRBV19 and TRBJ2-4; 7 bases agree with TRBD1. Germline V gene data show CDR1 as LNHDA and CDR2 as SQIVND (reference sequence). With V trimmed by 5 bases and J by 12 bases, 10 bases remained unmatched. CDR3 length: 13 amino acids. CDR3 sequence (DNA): TGTGCCAGTAGTTCCCAGAGAGGGACAGATCAGTACTTC. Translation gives CASSSQRGTDQYF.

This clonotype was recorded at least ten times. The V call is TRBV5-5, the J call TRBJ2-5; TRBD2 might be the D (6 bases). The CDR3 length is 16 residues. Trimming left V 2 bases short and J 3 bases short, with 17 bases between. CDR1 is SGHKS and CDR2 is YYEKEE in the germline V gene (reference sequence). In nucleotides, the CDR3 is TGTGCCAGCAGCTTTTTTCTCCTTGGGGGGAAAGAGACCCAGTACTTC. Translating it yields CASSFFLLGGKETQYF.

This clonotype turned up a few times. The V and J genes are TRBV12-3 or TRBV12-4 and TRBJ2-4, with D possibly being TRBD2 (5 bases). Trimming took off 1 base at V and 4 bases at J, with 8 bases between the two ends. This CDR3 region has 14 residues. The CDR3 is CASSLGGLKNIQYF. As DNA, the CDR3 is TGTGCCAGCAGTTTAGGAGGGCTTAAAAACATTCAGTACTTC.

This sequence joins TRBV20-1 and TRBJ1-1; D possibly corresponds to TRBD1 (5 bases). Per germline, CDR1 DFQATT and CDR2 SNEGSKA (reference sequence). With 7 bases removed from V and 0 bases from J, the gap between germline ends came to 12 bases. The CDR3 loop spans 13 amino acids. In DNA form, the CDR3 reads TGCAGTGTTACAGGCAGTATGAACACTGAAGCTTTCTTT. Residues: CSVTGSMNTEAFF.

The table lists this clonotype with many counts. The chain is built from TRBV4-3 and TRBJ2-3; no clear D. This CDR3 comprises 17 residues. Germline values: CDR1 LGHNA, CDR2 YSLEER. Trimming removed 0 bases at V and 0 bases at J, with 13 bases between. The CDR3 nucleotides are TGCGCCAGCAGCCAAGAGGTCGGCTATCCTAGCACAGATACGCAGTATTTT. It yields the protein CASSQEVGYPSTDTQYF.

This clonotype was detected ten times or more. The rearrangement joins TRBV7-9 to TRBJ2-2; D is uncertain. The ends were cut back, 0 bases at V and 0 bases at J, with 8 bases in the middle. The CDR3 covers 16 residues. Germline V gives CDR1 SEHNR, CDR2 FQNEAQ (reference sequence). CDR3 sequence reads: CASSLARVTNTGELFF. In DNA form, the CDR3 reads TGTGCCAGCAGCTTAGCTAGGGTTACGAACACCGGGGAGCTGTTTTTT.

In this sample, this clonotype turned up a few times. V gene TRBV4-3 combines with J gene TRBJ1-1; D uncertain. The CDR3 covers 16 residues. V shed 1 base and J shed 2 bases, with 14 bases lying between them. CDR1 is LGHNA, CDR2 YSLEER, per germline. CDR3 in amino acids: CASSQATGYPNTEAFF. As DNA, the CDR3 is TGCGCCAGCAGCCAAGCGACTGGATACCCTAACACTGAAGCTTTCTTT.

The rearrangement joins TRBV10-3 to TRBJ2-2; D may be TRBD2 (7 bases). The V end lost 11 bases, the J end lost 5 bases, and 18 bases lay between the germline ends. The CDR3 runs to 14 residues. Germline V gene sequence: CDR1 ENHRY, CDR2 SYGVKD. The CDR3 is CASRGGAETGELFF. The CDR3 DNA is TGTGCCTCCAGAGGGGGGGCCGAAACCGGGGAGCTGTTTTTT.

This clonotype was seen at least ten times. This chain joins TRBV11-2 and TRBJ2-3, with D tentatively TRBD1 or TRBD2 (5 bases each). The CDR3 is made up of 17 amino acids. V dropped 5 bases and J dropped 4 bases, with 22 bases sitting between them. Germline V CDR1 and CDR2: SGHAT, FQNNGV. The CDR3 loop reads CASSPKIGAPFADTQYF. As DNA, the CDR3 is TGTGCCAGCAGCCCGAAGATCGGGGCCCCTTTTGCAGATACGCAGTATTTT.

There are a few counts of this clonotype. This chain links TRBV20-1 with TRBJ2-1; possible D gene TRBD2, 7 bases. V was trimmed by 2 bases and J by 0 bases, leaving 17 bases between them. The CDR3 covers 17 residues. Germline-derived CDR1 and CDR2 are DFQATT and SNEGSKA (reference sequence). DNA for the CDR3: TGCAGTGCTAGACTCCCGGGGGGCCTCAGCTCCTACAATGAGCAGTTCTTC. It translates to CSARLPGGLSSYNEQFF.

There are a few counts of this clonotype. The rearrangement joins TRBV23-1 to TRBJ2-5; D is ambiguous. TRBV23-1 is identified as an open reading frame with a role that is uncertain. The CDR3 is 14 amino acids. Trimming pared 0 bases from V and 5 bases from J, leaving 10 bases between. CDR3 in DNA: TGCGCCAGCAGTCAATCTCGAAGCGAGGAGACCCAGTACTTC. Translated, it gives CASSQSRSEETQYF.

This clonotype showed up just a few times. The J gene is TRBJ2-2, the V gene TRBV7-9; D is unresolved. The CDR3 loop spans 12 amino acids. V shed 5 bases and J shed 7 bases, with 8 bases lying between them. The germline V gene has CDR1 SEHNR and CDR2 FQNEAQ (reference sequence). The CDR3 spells CASSQRGGELFF. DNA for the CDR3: TGTGCCAGCAGCCAAAGAGGCGGGGAGCTGTTTTTT.

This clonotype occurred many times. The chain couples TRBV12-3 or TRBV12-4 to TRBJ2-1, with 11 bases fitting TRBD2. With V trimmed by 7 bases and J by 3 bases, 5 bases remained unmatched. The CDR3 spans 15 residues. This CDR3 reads CASNIAGGHYNEQFF. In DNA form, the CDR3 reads TGTGCCAGCAACATAGCGGGGGGGCACTACAATGAGCAGTTCTTC.

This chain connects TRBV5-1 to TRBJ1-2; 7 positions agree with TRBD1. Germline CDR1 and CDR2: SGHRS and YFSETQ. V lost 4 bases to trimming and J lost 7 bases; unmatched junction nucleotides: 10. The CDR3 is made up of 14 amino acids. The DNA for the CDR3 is TGCGCCAGCAGCCCCGGACAGGCTCAGGGTGGCTACACCTTC. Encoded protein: CASSPGQAQGGYTF.

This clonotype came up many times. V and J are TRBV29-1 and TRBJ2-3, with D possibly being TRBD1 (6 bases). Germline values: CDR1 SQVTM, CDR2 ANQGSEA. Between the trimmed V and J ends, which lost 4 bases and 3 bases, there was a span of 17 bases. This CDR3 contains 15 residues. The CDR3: CSVVPTGRLTDTQYF. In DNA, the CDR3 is TGCAGCGTTGTCCCCACAGGGAGACTAACAGATACGCAGTATTTT.

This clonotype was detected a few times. This CDR3 reads CASSSIGTAQETQYF. DNA of the CDR3: TGCGCCAGCAGCTCTATCGGGACGGCTCAAGAGACCCAGTACTTC. V is TRBV5-1 and J is TRBJ2-5; D is perhaps TRBD1 or TRBD2 (5 bases each). The germline V gene encodes CDR1 SGHRS and CDR2 YFSETQ. The CDR3 totals 15 residues. V was shortened by 3 bases and J by 2 bases, with 14 bases between the two germline ends.

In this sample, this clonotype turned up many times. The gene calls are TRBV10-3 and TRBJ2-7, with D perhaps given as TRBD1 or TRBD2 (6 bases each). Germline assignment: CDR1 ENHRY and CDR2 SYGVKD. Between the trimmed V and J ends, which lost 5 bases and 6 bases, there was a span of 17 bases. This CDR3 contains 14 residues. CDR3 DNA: TGTGCCATCAGTAACCTAGGAGGGGGAACCGAGCAGTACGTC. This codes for CAISNLGGGTEQYV.

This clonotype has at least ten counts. The CDR3 coding sequence is TGTGCCAGCAGTGGAACCGGGGGAGAGACCCAGTACTTC. As protein: CASSGTGGETQYF. This chain links TRBV2 with TRBJ2-5, with a weak D call TRBD2 (6 bases). The V and J ends lost 4 bases and 4 bases respectively, with 10 bases between them. From germline, CDR1 is SNHLY and CDR2 FYNNEI. The length of the CDR3 is 13 residues. The variable domain in full, with the rest retrieved from reference TRBV2 and TRBJ2-5, is EPEVTQTPSHQVTQMGQEVILRCVPISNHLYFYWYRQILGQKVEFLVSFYNNEISEKSEIFDDQFSVERPDGSNFTLKIRSTKLEDSAMYFCASSGTGGETQYFGPGTRLLVL.

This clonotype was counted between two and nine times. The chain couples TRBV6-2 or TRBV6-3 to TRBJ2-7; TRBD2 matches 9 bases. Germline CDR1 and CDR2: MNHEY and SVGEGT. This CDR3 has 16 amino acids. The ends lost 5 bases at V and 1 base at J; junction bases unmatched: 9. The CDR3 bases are TGTGCCAGCAGTAAGGAAGCGGGGGGCCCGTCCTACGAGCAGTACGTC. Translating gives CASSKEAGGPSYEQYV.

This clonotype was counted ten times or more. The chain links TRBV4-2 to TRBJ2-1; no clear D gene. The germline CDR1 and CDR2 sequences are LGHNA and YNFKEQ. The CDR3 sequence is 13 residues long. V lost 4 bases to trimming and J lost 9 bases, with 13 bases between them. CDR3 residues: CASSLRDATEQFF. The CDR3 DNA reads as TGTGCCAGCAGCCTACGAGATGCCACTGAGCAGTTCTTC.

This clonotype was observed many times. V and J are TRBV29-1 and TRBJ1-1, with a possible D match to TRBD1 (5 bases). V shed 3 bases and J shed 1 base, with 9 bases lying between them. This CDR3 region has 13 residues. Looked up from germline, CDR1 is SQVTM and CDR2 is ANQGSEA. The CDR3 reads CSVERGWNTEAFF. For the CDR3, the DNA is TGCAGCGTTGAGAGGGGTTGGAACACTGAAGCTTTCTTT.

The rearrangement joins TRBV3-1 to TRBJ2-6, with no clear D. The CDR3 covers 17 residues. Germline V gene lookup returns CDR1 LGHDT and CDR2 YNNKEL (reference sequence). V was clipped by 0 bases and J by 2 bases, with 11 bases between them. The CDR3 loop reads CASSQDRVFAGANVLTF. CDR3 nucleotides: TGTGCCAGCAGCCAAGATCGGGTGTTCGCTGGGGCCAACGTCCTGACTTTC.

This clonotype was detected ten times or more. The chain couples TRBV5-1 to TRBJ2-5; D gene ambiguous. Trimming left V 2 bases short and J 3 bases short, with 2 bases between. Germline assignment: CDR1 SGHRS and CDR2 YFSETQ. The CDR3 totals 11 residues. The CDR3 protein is CASSFKETQYF. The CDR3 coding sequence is TGCGCCAGCAGCTTTAAAGAGACCCAGTACTTC.

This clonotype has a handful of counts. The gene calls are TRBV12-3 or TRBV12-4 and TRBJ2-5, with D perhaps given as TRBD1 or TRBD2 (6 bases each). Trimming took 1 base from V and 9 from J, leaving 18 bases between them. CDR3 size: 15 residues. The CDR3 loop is CASSLEQGKWGAQYF. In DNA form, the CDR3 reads TGTGCCAGCAGTTTAGAACAGGGCAAGTGGGGGGCCCAGTACTTC.

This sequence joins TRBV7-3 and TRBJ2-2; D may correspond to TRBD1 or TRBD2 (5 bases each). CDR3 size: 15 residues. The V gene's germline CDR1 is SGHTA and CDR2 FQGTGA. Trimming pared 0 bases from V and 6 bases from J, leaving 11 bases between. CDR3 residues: CASSLTGRQAGELFF. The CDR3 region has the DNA TGTGCCAGCAGCTTAACGGGACGCCAGGCCGGGGAGCTGTTTTTT. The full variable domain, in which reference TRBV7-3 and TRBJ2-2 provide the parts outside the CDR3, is GAGVSQTPSNKVTEKGKYVELRCDPISGHTALYWYRQSLGQGPEFLIYFQGTGAADDSGLPNDRFFAVRPEGSVSTLKIQRTERGDSAVYLCASSLTGRQAGELFFGEGSRLTVL.